A selection of T cell receptor beta chains follows, all from one sample in a study of cytomegalovirus exposure and HLA in healthy donors. Profiling relied on immunoSEQ multiplex PCR, and the TCRdb table lists in-frame clones only, not all of them. Here the sample spans tens of thousands of clones, 80% to 90% being singletons. Sequencing was done on a sample of PBMCs. The receptors stem from a woman in her late teens or twenties in good health and CMV-seronegative. Each CDR3 is given with its conserved first and last residue. Fields, in order: clone size, CDR3 length, D gene, J gene, V gene, CDR3 DNA, CDR3 protein. D genes are given only for firm matches. Where a row states a size, it is once, few, many or the class of an expanded clone; other rows omit it.

>.|16|TRBD2|TRBJ2-1|TRBV4-2
TGTGCCAGCAGCCAAAGTAGCGGGCACTCCTACAATGAGCAGTTCTTC
CASSQSSGHSYNEQFF
>.|13|TRBD1|TRBJ2-7|TRBV11-1
TGTGCCAGCAGCTTAGCCCGACAGGGCGAGCAGTACTTC
CASSLARQGEQYF
>.|16|TRBD1|TRBJ2-2|TRBV5-6
TGTGCCAGCAGCTTGGCGGGACAGGGAGTCACCGGGGAGCTGTTTTTT
CASSLAGQGVTGELFF
>.|15|.|TRBJ2-2|TRBV6-5
TGTGCCAGCAGGGGCCAGGGGCAAAACACCGGGGAGCTGTTTTTT
CASRGQGQNTGELFF
>once|16|TRBD2|TRBJ2-3|TRBV5-1
TGCGCCAGCAGCTTGGGGACTAGCGGGGCCACAGATACGCAGTATTTT
CASSLGTSGATDTQYF
>.|17|.|TRBJ2-7|TRBV5-1
TGCGCCAGCACCAAGGGAGGGGGGACACCCAACCCCTACGAGCAGTACTTC
CASTKGGGTPNPYEQYF
>few|14|.|TRBJ2-7|TRBV18
TGTGCCAGCTCACCATCAGGGTTACCCTACGAGCAGTACTTC
CASSPSGLPYEQYF
>.|14|TRBD2|TRBJ2-7|TRBV5-1
TGCGCCAGCAGCCCCGGGACTAGCGGATACGAGCAGTACTTC
CASSPGTSGYEQYF
>.|15|.|TRBJ2-1|TRBV7-7
TGTGCTAGCAGCTTAAGCCGGGGGACTTACAATGAGCAGTTCTTC
CASSLSRGTYNEQFF
>.|15|TRBD2|TRBJ2-1|TRBV4-3
TGCGCCAGCAGCGGCCGGACTAGCGGGGGGGGTGAGCAGTTCTTC
CASSGRTSGGGEQFF
>.|13|.|TRBJ2-5|TRBV5-5
TGTGCCAGCACCCCGGTCAGGGGTGAGACCCAGTACTTC
CASTPVRGETQYF
>few|15|.|TRBJ2-7|TRBV6-5
TGTGCCAGCAGTTACGTGGTGGGCACAGCCTACGAGCAGTACTTC
CASSYVVGTAYEQYF
>few|15|TRBD1|TRBJ2-1|TRBV5-1
TGCGCCAGCAGCTTGGGGTTGACAGGGCCCAATGAGCAGTTCTTC
CASSLGLTGPNEQFF
>few|13|TRBD1|TRBJ1-2|TRBV30
TGTGCCTGGGGATCCGGGACAGGTTTTGGCTACACCTTC
CAWGSGTGFGYTF
>.|18|TRBD2|TRBJ2-5|TRBV9
TGTGCCAGCAGCCCTCGGGGCCTAGCGGGAGAGTTAATGGAGACCCAGTACTTC
CASSPRGLAGELMETQYF
>.|14|TRBD2|TRBJ2-1|TRBV7-9
TGTGCCACCCTCCCAGCGGGGATTTACAATGAGCAGTTCTTC
CATLPAGIYNEQFF
>.|15|TRBD1|TRBJ1-4|TRBV5-1
TGCGCCAGCAGCTCCCTGACAGGGATTAATGAAAAACTGTTTTTT
CASSSLTGINEKLFF
>.|15|TRBD2|TRBJ2-3|TRBV7-6
TGTGCCAGCAGCTTGAGCGGGGGGGCCCTAGATACGCAGTATTTT
CASSLSGGALDTQYF
>once|20|.|TRBJ2-7|TRBV2
TGTGCCAGCAGTGAGAGGGGGAGTAGAAGTTGGGACACCAACTCCTACGAGCAGTACTTC
CASSERGSRSWDTNSYEQYF
>.|14|.|TRBJ1-4|TRBV10-2
TGCGCCAGCAGAACTACAGGGAACAATGAAAAACTGTTTTTT
CASRTTGNNEKLFF
>.|17|TRBD2|TRBJ2-3|TRBV5-1
TGCGCCAGCAGCCCGGGACTAGCGGGAGACGGGACAGATACGCAGTATTTT
CASSPGLAGDGTDTQYF
>once|14|.|TRBJ1-4|TRBV2
TGTGCCGGCGGTTTTTTATCGGGGAATGAAAAACTGTTTTTT
CAGGFLSGNEKLFF
>.|12|.|TRBJ1-2|TRBV30
TGTGCCTGGGATGCGGGAGTCTATGGCTACACCTTC
CAWDAGVYGYTF
>.|12|.|TRBJ1-4|TRBV6-7
TGTGCCAGCAGTACGAGGGGGGAAAAACTGTTTTTT
CASSTRGEKLFF
>.|14|.|TRBJ2-3|TRBV6-5
TGTGCCAGCCAAGGTCGGGTTAACACAGATACGCAGTATTTT
CASQGRVNTDTQYF
>.|16|.|TRBJ2-7|TRBV6-6
TGTGCCAGCAGTAGCCCCGGGACGGACAGCTCCTACGAGCAGTACTTC
CASSSPGTDSSYEQYF
>.|18|TRBD2|TRBJ2-4|TRBV4-1
TGCGCCAGCAGCCAAGATTTGGCGGGGGGGGGAGCCAAAAACATTCAGTACTTC
CASSQDLAGGGAKNIQYF
>.|15|TRBD2|TRBJ2-1|TRBV7-3
TGTGCCAGCAGCTTAAAGGCGGGGGGGCCAAATGAGCAGTTCTTC
CASSLKAGGPNEQFF
>few|15|.|TRBJ1-6|TRBV30
TGTGCCTGGAGTGCGGGGGTCGGACCCGATTCACCCCTCCACTTT
CAWSAGVGPDSPLHF
>.|16|.|TRBJ2-1|TRBV5-4
TGTGCCAGCAGCTTGGATGGCAGGGCGTCCTACAATGAGCAGTTCTTC
CASSLDGRASYNEQFF
>.|12|.|TRBJ1-2|TRBV6-4
TGTGCCAGCGCCGTCAGGGTCAATGGCTACACCTTC
CASAVRVNGYTF
>.|17|TRBD2|TRBJ2-3|TRBV6-1
TGTGCCAGCAGTGCCCTGGCTAGCGGTACTAGCACAGATACGCAGTATTTT
CASSALASGTSTDTQYF
>.|13|.|TRBJ2-2|TRBV7-3
TGTGCCAGCAGCGCGGAAGCGGGCGGGGAGCTGTTTTTT
CASSAEAGGELFF
>.|15|TRBD1|TRBJ1-6|TRBV9
TGTGCCAGCAGCGTAGGGACAGGGGGAAATTCACCCCTCCACTTT
CASSVGTGGNSPLHF
>few|16|.|TRBJ1-3|TRBV4-3
TGCGCCAGCAGCCACACCGGGACACCCTCTGGAAACACCATATATTTT
CASSHTGTPSGNTIYF
>.|14|.|TRBJ2-7|TRBV2
TGTGCCACCAGGCGCTATTATTCATCATACGAGCAGTACTTC
CATRRYYSSYEQYF
>.|14|TRBD1|TRBJ1-4|TRBV5-1
TGCGCCAGCAGCTTAACAGGGGCGGATGAAAAACTGTTTTTT
CASSLTGADEKLFF
>.|16|.|TRBJ2-6|TRBV28
TGTGCCAGCAGACCCCAGACAGCCTCTGGGGCCAACGTCCTGACTTTC
CASRPQTASGANVLTF
>.|12|TRBD2|TRBJ2-3|TRBV7-3
TGTGCCAGTAGCGGGAGTACAGATACGCAGTATTTT
CASSGSTDTQYF
>.|17|TRBD2|TRBJ2-1|TRBV2
TGTGCCAGCAGCGAACTAGCGGGGGGGCCTCCCTACAATGAGCAGTTCTTC
CASSELAGGPPYNEQFF
>few|16|.|TRBJ2-1|TRBV18
TGTGCCAGCTCACCAGGAGGGAGGAACTCCTACAATGAGCAGTTCTTC
CASSPGGRNSYNEQFF